Reported below is one T cell receptor beta chain. No cognate antigen has been identified for it. Base-call qualities are not available, and no considerably larger clone is one nucleotide away. These data belong to a study of cytotoxic CD8 clonotypes in ibrutinib-treated CLL (dated by TCRdb to the early 2020s). As for the study more broadly: The cohort had 11 to 12 relapsed/refractory and about 15 treatment-naive patients; 17 to 18 were IGHV unmutated. Responses were partial in approximately 24 patients and complete in 2; after median approximately 69 months follow-up, about 14 stayed in remission and some twelve progressed. Of the approximately 86 people in the trial, about two dozen had longitudinal samples available. Cryopreserved peripheral blood mononuclear cells were obtained prior to treatment, at the time of response, and at either disease progression or sustained remission. Response samples were obtained after a median of 12 months of treatment, with a range of roughly 6 to 40 months. On average, each sample yielded 250,000 to 300,000 productive templates and under 95,000 productive rearrangements. Every remission and progressive disease sample was obtained while ibrutinib was still being received by the patients.

For TCR beta library preparation, approximately 2 micrograms of genomic DNA was extracted from cryopreserved PBMCs. High-throughput TCR beta sequencing was performed on longitudinal blood samples from CLL patients receiving ibrutinib monotherapy. The patients were enrolled in a single-center, open-label phase 2 trial of ibrutinib monotherapy. What the work shows at the level of the full study, not this receptor alone: Clonality increased at ibrutinib response, stayed stable in sustained remission, and fell back toward baseline at progression. At baseline, clonality was higher than in age-matched healthy donors and showed a strong correlation with circulating CD8+ T-cell counts. Public clonotypes were rare and either shrank or stayed stable during treatment, and the rise in clonality at ibrutinib response reflected expansion of private clonotypes. Sampling times were not matched between patients in sustained remission and patients whose disease was progressing, and lymph node repertoires were not examined.

Each clonotype received, on average, about 10x coverage in deep resolution sequencing performed on a MiSeq, where the target depth lay between 1 in 1 million and 1 in 200,000 T cells. TCR beta libraries were generated with the immunoSEQ hsTCRB Kit. From the authors' description of their analysis: ImmunoSEQ Data Assistant and ImmunoSEQ Analyzer were used for data analysis, and V, D and J genes were assigned according to IMGT definitions. Clonality was computed as one minus normalized Shannon entropy of productive rearrangement frequencies, ranging from 0 to 1. Public clonotype analysis was restricted to overrepresented clonotypes comprising at least 0.05% of each patient's repertoire. Thirteen age-matched healthy donor repertoires from immuneACCESS were used as controls for clonality. TCRdb's version of the immuneACCESS table is confined to in-frame rearrangements and falls short of the full clone set. An unresolved V gene accounts for under half of the shortfall where checked; the remainder is of unknown origin. V and J calls and clone size follow that table, whereas D and trimming were derived from the DNA. Counted in this sample were 300,000 to 400,000 clones; about 64% of them appeared once. In total, the top ten clones hold 5% to 6.5% of the sample.

Taken from the germline V gene (reference sequence), the CDR1 and CDR2 loops are MNHNY and SVGAGI. The CDR3, cysteine through phenylalanine, is 12 amino acids long. The retained sequence is limited to the CDR3, 36 bases, with the frame set at the first base. The V end loses 6 bases and the J end loses 5 bases, and a stretch of 10 bases separates them. Recombination joined TRBV6-6 with TRBJ1-2; the D gene assignment is ambiguous. Sequencing used PBMCs, obtained after 36 months of ibrutinib treatment. The sequence was obtained from a human donor with chronic lymphocytic leukemia. In nucleotides, the sequence is TGTGCCAGCAGGATCTCTGAGTATGGCTACACCTTC. It encodes CASRISEYGYTF.